These T cell receptor beta chains were read from a single sample in a study of cytomegalovirus exposure and HLA in healthy donors. The assay was immunoSEQ multiplex PCR, and TCRdb's table has in-frame clones only and misses some. The sample gives about 150,000 clones, under 75% of which show up once; around 7.1% is in the top ten. Sequencing was performed on PBMCs. The receptors derive from a woman in her sixties in good health and CMV-seropositive. The CDR3 runs from the conserved cysteine through the conserved F or W. Fields, in order: J gene, V gene, D gene, clone size, CDR3 protein, CDR3 DNA. The D gene is left open where the match is weak. Only part of the rows carry a size: once, few, many, or a class if the clone is expanded.

J: TRBJ2-2
V: TRBV5-4
D: NA
size: NA
CDR3: CASSLGQATGELFF
DNA: TGTGCCAGCAGCTTGGGCCAAGCCACCGGGGAGCTGTTTTTT

J: TRBJ1-3
V: TRBV5-1
D: TRBD1
size: NA
CDR3: CASAPRGLNGNTIYF
DNA: TGCGCCAGCGCGCCCAGGGGGCTGAATGGAAACACCATATATTTT

J: TRBJ2-2
V: TRBV27
D: NA
size: few
CDR3: CASSLRGGELFF
DNA: TGTGCCAGCAGTTTAAGGGGAGGGGAGCTGTTTTTT

J: TRBJ1-1
V: TRBV5-1
D: TRBD1
size: NA
CDR3: CASSLTGQGTEAFF
DNA: TGCGCCAGCAGCTTAACCGGACAGGGGACTGAAGCTTTCTTT

J: TRBJ2-2
V: TRBV7-9
D: NA
size: NA
CDR3: CASSFWAGGNTGELFF
DNA: TGTGCCAGCAGCTTTTGGGCAGGTGGCAACACCGGGGAGCTGTTTTTT

J: TRBJ2-5
V: TRBV5-1
D: TRBD2
size: NA
CDR3: CASTNGLVGQETQYF
DNA: TGCGCCAGCACGAACGGACTAGTAGGTCAGGAGACCCAGTACTTC

J: TRBJ1-1
V: TRBV5-1
D: TRBD1
size: few
CDR3: CASSEGQGAPFTEAFF
DNA: TGCGCCAGCAGCGAGGGACAGGGGGCGCCGTTCACTGAAGCTTTCTTT

J: TRBJ1-5
V: TRBV30
D: NA
size: NA
CDR3: CAWNRESNQPQHF
DNA: TGTGCCTGGAACAGGGAGTCAAATCAGCCCCAGCATTTT

J: TRBJ2-2
V: TRBV5-1
D: NA
size: NA
CDR3: CASSWASSSGELFF
DNA: TGCGCCAGCAGCTGGGCTAGCTCGAGTGGGGAGCTGTTTTTT

J: TRBJ1-2
V: TRBV7-2
D: NA
size: NA
CDR3: CASSSAGYGYTF
DNA: TGTGCCAGCAGCTCCGCCGGCTATGGCTACACCTTC

J: TRBJ2-3
V: TRBV11-2
D: NA
size: NA
CDR3: CASGYGGAADTQYF
DNA: TGTGCCAGCGGATATGGGGGCGCCGCAGATACGCAGTATTTT

J: TRBJ2-2
V: TRBV7-8
D: TRBD2
size: NA
CDR3: CASSSIPGLAGSNTGELFF
DNA: TGTGCCAGCAGCTCGATACCGGGACTAGCGGGGTCGAACACCGGGGAGCTGTTTTTT

J: TRBJ2-2
V: TRBV5-4
D: NA
size: few
CDR3: CASSFGGAHTGELFF
DNA: TGTGCCAGCAGCTTTGGGGGGGCTCACACCGGGGAGCTGTTTTTT

J: TRBJ2-7
V: TRBV28
D: TRBD2
size: NA
CDR3: CASKVGGRAVSYEQYF
DNA: TGTGCCAGCAAAGTAGGCGGGAGGGCCGTGTCCTACGAGCAGTACTTC

J: TRBJ2-3
V: TRBV27
D: TRBD2
size: NA
CDR3: CASSLWFQTSGPTDTQYF
DNA: TGTGCCAGCAGTTTGTGGTTCCAGACTAGCGGACCTACAGATACGCAGTATTTT

J: TRBJ2-4
V: TRBV7-2
D: NA
size: NA
CDR3: CASSPEGTVVNIQYF
DNA: TGTGCCAGCAGCCCAGAGGGAACCGTTGTAAACATTCAGTACTTC

J: TRBJ1-1
V: TRBV30
D: NA
size: NA
CDR3: CAWTAWGETEAFF
DNA: TGTGCCTGGACAGCCTGGGGAGAAACTGAAGCTTTCTTT

J: TRBJ2-7
V: TRBV4-3
D: TRBD2
size: few
CDR3: CASSRERSGRSSYEQYF
DNA: TGCGCCAGCAGCCGGGAAAGGAGCGGGAGATCCTCCTACGAGCAGTACTTC

J: TRBJ1-1
V: TRBV29-1
D: TRBD1
size: NA
CDR3: CSVETGFAEAFF
DNA: TGCAGCGTTGAGACAGGGTTCGCTGAAGCTTTCTTT

J: TRBJ2-5
V: TRBV30
D: NA
size: few
CDR3: CAWSVLWETQYF
DNA: TGTGCCTGGAGTGTACTTTGGGAGACCCAGTACTTC

J: TRBJ1-1
V: TRBV7-7
D: TRBD1
size: NA
CDR3: CASSVGTGTEAFF
DNA: TGTGCCAGCAGCGTCGGGACAGGGACTGAAGCTTTCTTT

J: TRBJ2-7
V: TRBV18
D: NA
size: NA
CDR3: CASSGQLNYEQYF
DNA: TGTGCCAGCTCGGGCCAGCTAAATTACGAGCAGTACTTC

J: TRBJ1-1
V: TRBV4-2
D: NA
size: NA
CDR3: CASSLLRGGSLVPNTEAFF
DNA: TGTGCCAGCAGCCTTCTTCGTGGGGGCTCCTTGGTCCCCAACACTGAAGCTTTCTTT

J: TRBJ2-7
V: TRBV7-8
D: NA
size: few
CDR3: CASSPEGRGYEQYF
DNA: TGTGCCAGCAGCCCCGAAGGTAGGGGCTACGAGCAGTACTTC

J: TRBJ2-1
V: TRBV6-5
D: TRBD1
size: NA
CDR3: CASSSTGGSYNEQFF
DNA: TGTGCCAGCAGTTCCACAGGGGGTTCCTACAATGAGCAGTTCTTC

J: TRBJ2-7
V: TRBV4-3
D: NA
size: once
CDR3: CASSQAYPSYEQYF
DNA: TGCGCCAGCAGCCAAGCCTACCCCTCCTACGAGCAGTACTTC

J: TRBJ1-1
V: TRBV29-1
D: NA
size: NA
CDR3: CSVFTGRVTEAFF
DNA: TGCAGCGTCTTTACAGGAAGGGTCACTGAAGCTTTCTTT

J: TRBJ2-1
V: TRBV9
D: TRBD2
size: once
CDR3: CASSSRTSGRPSSYNEQFF
DNA: TGTGCCAGCAGCTCTCGGACTAGCGGGAGGCCTAGCTCCTACAATGAGCAGTTCTTC

J: TRBJ2-7
V: TRBV30
D: NA
size: NA
CDR3: CAWSVWQGSPYEQYF
DNA: TGTGCCTGGAGTGTTTGGCAGGGGAGCCCCTACGAGCAGTACTTC

J: TRBJ1-2
V: TRBV15
D: NA
size: NA
CDR3: CATSRDRTGGIRGYTF
DNA: TGTGCCACCAGCAGAGATCGTACGGGGGGAATTAGAGGCTACACCTTC

J: TRBJ1-2
V: TRBV27
D: TRBD1
size: NA
CDR3: CASSLQGADGYTF
DNA: TGTGCCAGCAGTCTACAGGGGGCGGATGGCTACACCTTC

J: TRBJ1-2
V: TRBV11-2
D: NA
size: NA
CDR3: CASSLEGQQGYTF
DNA: TGTGCCAGCAGCTTAGAGGGCCAGCAGGGCTACACCTTC

J: TRBJ1-2
V: TRBV6-1
D: TRBD1
size: NA
CDR3: CASGGQAFYGYTF
DNA: TGTGCCAGCGGGGGACAGGCCTTCTATGGCTACACCTTC

J: TRBJ2-3
V: TRBV7-2
D: NA
size: NA
CDR3: CASSWGGGTDTQYF
DNA: TGTGCCAGCAGCTGGGGGGGCGGCACAGATACGCAGTATTTT

J: TRBJ2-2
V: TRBV7-3
D: TRBD1
size: few
CDR3: CASSLSGPGTVSPGELFF
DNA: TGTGCCAGCAGCTTATCCGGTCCCGGGACAGTCTCGCCCGGGGAGCTGTTTTTT

J: TRBJ2-5
V: TRBV13
D: TRBD2
size: few
CDR3: CASSLSATGGGLSQETQYF
DNA: TGTGCCAGCAGCTTGAGTGCTACGGGAGGCGGACTCTCACAAGAGACCCAGTACTTC

J: TRBJ2-6
V: TRBV27
D: TRBD2
size: NA
CDR3: CASSFSLAGGQFTGANVLTF
DNA: TGTGCCAGCAGTTTCTCGTTAGCGGGAGGGCAGTTCACTGGGGCCAACGTCCTGACTTTC

J: TRBJ2-1
V: TRBV4-1
D: NA
size: few
CDR3: CASSQDGGGSYNEQFF
DNA: TGCGCCAGCAGCCAAGATGGGGGAGGATCCTACAATGAGCAGTTCTTC

J: TRBJ2-1
V: TRBV7-2
D: NA
size: NA
CDR3: CASSLALVKRNEQFF
DNA: TGTGCCAGCAGCTTAGCGCTGGTAAAGAGGAATGAGCAGTTCTTC

J: TRBJ2-7
V: TRBV28
D: TRBD2
size: once
CDR3: CASSFSGPTYEQYF
DNA: TGTGCCAGCAGTTTTAGCGGGCCTACCTACGAGCAGTACTTC

J: TRBJ2-7
V: TRBV4-2
D: NA
size: NA
CDR3: CASSQEASAFQEQYF
DNA: TGTGCCAGCAGCCAAGAGGCTAGCGCGTTCCAGGAGCAGTACTTC

J: TRBJ1-1
V: TRBV7-2
D: TRBD1
size: NA
CDR3: CASSLYGQGGSEAFF
DNA: TGTGCCAGCAGCTTGTATGGACAGGGTGGTTCTGAAGCTTTCTTT

J: TRBJ1-4
V: TRBV27
D: NA
size: NA
CDR3: CASSSGLTNEKLFF
DNA: TGTGCCAGCAGTTCAGGGCTAACTAATGAAAAACTGTTTTTT

J: TRBJ2-7
V: TRBV27
D: NA
size: NA
CDR3: CASSLTGGANEQYF
DNA: TGTGCCAGCAGCTTGACAGGAGGCGCCAACGAGCAGTACTTC

J: TRBJ1-2
V: TRBV6-5
D: NA
size: NA
CDR3: CASSLGAYGYTF
DNA: TGTGCCAGCAGTTTGGGGGCCTATGGCTACACCTTC

J: TRBJ1-6
V: TRBV30
D: NA
size: NA
CDR3: CAWGQNRLHF
DNA: TGTGCCTGGGGGCAGAACCGCCTCCACTTT

J: TRBJ2-7
V: TRBV4-1
D: NA
size: NA
CDR3: CASSQDPAHSYEQYF
DNA: TGCGCCAGCAGCCAAGACCCAGCGCACTCCTACGAGCAGTACTTC

J: TRBJ2-3
V: TRBV5-1
D: TRBD1
size: few
CDR3: CASRGTGIADTQYF
DNA: TGCGCCAGCAGGGGGACAGGGATTGCAGATACGCAGTATTTT

J: TRBJ2-1
V: TRBV10-3
D: TRBD2
size: few
CDR3: CAINRDSGLAGVAEQFF
DNA: TGTGCCATCAACCGGGACAGCGGACTAGCGGGAGTCGCTGAGCAGTTCTTC

J: TRBJ1-5
V: TRBV2
D: NA
size: once
CDR3: CASSLDSGNQPQHF
DNA: TGTGCCAGCAGTTTAGACAGTGGCAATCAGCCCCAGCATTTT

J: TRBJ1-4
V: TRBV6-5
D: TRBD1
size: NA
CDR3: CASSPGGTTNEKLFF
DNA: TGTGCCAGCAGTCCAGGGGGTACCACTAATGAAAAACTGTTTTTT

J: TRBJ2-5
V: TRBV27
D: NA
size: NA
CDR3: CASLLAKETQYF
DNA: TGTGCCAGCCTCCTAGCTAAAGAGACCCAGTACTTC

J: TRBJ2-3
V: TRBV18
D: NA
size: once
CDR3: CASSKGVLSTDTQYF
DNA: TGTGCCAGCTCAAAGGGGGTCCTAAGCACAGATACGCAGTATTTT